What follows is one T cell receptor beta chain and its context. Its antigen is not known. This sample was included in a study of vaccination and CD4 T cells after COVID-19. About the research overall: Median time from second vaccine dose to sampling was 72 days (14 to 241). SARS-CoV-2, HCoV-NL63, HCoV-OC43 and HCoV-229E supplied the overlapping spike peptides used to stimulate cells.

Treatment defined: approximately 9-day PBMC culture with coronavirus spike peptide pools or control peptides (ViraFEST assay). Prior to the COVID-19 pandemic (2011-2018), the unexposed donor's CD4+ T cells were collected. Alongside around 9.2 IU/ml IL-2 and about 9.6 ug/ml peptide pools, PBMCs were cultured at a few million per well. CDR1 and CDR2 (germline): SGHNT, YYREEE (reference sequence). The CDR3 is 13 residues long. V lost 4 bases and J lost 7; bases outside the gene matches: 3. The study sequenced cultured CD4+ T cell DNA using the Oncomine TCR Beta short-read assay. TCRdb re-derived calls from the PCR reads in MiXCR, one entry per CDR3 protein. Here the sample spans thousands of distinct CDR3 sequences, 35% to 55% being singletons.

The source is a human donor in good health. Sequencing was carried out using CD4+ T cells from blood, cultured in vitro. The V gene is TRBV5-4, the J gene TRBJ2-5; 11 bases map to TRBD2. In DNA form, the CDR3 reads TGTGCCAGCAGCCCCGGGACTAGCGGGACCCAGTACTTC. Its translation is CASSPGTSGTQYF.